This is a list of T cell receptor beta chains from one sample in a study of T cell responses to AZD1222 COVID-19 vaccine. Measured with immunoSEQ multiplex PCR; TCRdb has only the in-frame clones, and not every one. Altogether 50,000 to 65,000 clones are present, about 90% being singletons, with the ten largest covering around 5.2%. Sample: peripheral blood, taken on day 0 of AZD1222 vaccination. Receptors originate from an adult in good health. The CDR3 runs from the conserved cysteine through the conserved F or W. The D gene is left open where the match is weak. Size tells how often a clone was seen (once, few, many) or the class of an expanded clone, and some rows leave it out.

clone size	V gene	J gene	D gene	CDR3 DNA	CDR3 protein
NA	TRBV30	TRBJ1-2	NA	TGTGCCTGGAGTATGGCAATCTATGGCTACACCTTC	CAWSMAIYGYTF
NA	TRBV21-1	TRBJ2-6	NA	TGTGCCAGAAAGGAGCAGGGTAGTGGTACGGACGCTGGGGCCAACGTCCTGACTTTC	CARKEQGSGTDAGANVLTF
few	TRBV9	TRBJ2-3	TRBD1	TGTGCCAGCAGCGCTTATGGACAGGGAACAGATACGCAGTATTTT	CASSAYGQGTDTQYF
NA	TRBV3-1/TRBV3-2	TRBJ2-7	NA	TGTGCCAGCAGCCAAGATACGGGGGCCTACGAGCAGTACTTC	CASSQDTGAYEQYF
NA	TRBV5-1	TRBJ2-5	NA	TGCGCCAGCGCGATGGCAATGGAGACCCAGTACTTC	CASAMAMETQYF
NA	TRBV2	TRBJ1-2	TRBD1	TGTGCCAGCGGGACAGGGACCGGAAACTATGGCTACACCTTC	CASGTGTGNYGYTF
NA	TRBV19	TRBJ1-4	TRBD1	TGTGCCAGTAGTTACCGGACAGGGGAGGATGAAAAACTGTTTTTT	CASSYRTGEDEKLFF
NA	TRBV9	TRBJ1-2	NA	TGTGCCAGCAGCGGGCTGACGGGGGCGCGATATGGCTACACCTTC	CASSGLTGARYGYTF
NA	TRBV4-1	TRBJ2-2	TRBD1	TGCGCCAGCACTCAAGAGGCAGGGGGCATCACCGGGGAGCTGTTTTTT	CASTQEAGGITGELFF
once	TRBV2	TRBJ1-1	NA	TGTGCCAGCGGGGGCACTGAAGCTTTCTTT	CASGGTEAFF
NA	TRBV20-1	TRBJ1-5	NA	TGCAGTGCTAGTTCAGGCTCTAGGAATCAGCCCCAGCATTTT	CSASSGSRNQPQHF
once	TRBV2	TRBJ1-5	NA	TGTGCCAGCAGTGATGGGGGGTTAATGCCCCAGCATTTT	CASSDGGLMPQHF
NA	TRBV15	TRBJ1-1	NA	TGTGCCACCAGCAGAGGGGCGGGGGTGCGCATGAACACTGAAGCTTTCTTT	CATSRGAGVRMNTEAFF
NA	TRBV28	TRBJ1-3	NA	TGTGCCAGCAGTTTGGTGTCATCAGGCGGAAACACCATATATTTT	CASSLVSSGGNTIYF
NA	TRBV14	TRBJ2-6	NA	TGTGCCAGCAGCCAAAGCGGCTCTGGGGCCAACGTCCTGACTTTC	CASSQSGSGANVLTF
NA	TRBV9	TRBJ1-3	NA	TGTGCCAGCAGCGTAGGCGAGAGCTCTGGAAACACCATATATTTT	CASSVGESSGNTIYF
once	TRBV11-2	TRBJ1-2	NA	TGTGCCAGCAGCTTAGAGGGGGATCGGGGGTATGGCTACACCTTC	CASSLEGDRGYGYTF
NA	TRBV5-1	TRBJ1-1	NA	TGCGCCAGCAGCGACCAGGGATTAATGAACACTGAAGCTTTCTTT	CASSDQGLMNTEAFF
NA	TRBV7-2	TRBJ1-1	TRBD1	TGTGCCAGCAGCTCTCGGACAGGGACTAACACTGAAGCTTTCTTT	CASSSRTGTNTEAFF
NA	TRBV29-1	TRBJ2-5	NA	TGCAGCGTTGGGCGGCAGAACCAAGAGACCCAGTACTTC	CSVGRQNQETQYF
once	TRBV5-1	TRBJ2-2	NA	TGCGCCAGCAGCCGCTCGGGGGGCGTGAACACCGGGGAGCTGTTTTTT	CASSRSGGVNTGELFF
NA	TRBV11-2	TRBJ2-2	TRBD2	TGTGCCAGCAGCTCAGTCCGGCGGGGGGGCCGTACCGGGGAGCTGTTTTTT	CASSSVRRGGRTGELFF
NA	TRBV19	TRBJ2-3	TRBD2	TGTGCCAGTAGCCCGGTAGCGGGGGGTACAGATACGCAGTATTTT	CASSPVAGGTDTQYF
NA	TRBV11-2	TRBJ1-5	NA	TGTGCCAGCAGCTTATGGGGCAATCAGCCCCAGCATTTT	CASSLWGNQPQHF
NA	TRBV7-9	TRBJ1-3	NA	TGTGCCAGCAGCTCGACGTATCGCTCTGGAAACACCATATATTTT	CASSSTYRSGNTIYF
once	TRBV19	TRBJ1-1	NA	TGTGCCAGCGGTCGGACGGCGAACACTGAAGCTTTCTTT	CASGRTANTEAFF
NA	TRBV10-3	TRBJ2-7	TRBD1	TGTGCCATCAGTTTCGCGGGACAGGGAGGTGAGCAGTACTTC	CAISFAGQGGEQYF
NA	TRBV7-3	TRBJ1-1	NA	TGTGCCAGCAGCTTAAAGGCGCCGGGGCAGGGGAACACTGAAGCTTTCTTT	CASSLKAPGQGNTEAFF
NA	TRBV3-1/TRBV3-2	TRBJ1-2	TRBD1	TGTGCCAGCAGCCAAGTACAGGGGCCCTCAGGAGGCTACACCTTC	CASSQVQGPSGGYTF
NA	TRBV7-2	TRBJ2-1	TRBD2	TGTGCCAGCAGCTTAGTAGCGGGGACGTACAATGAGCAGTTCTTC	CASSLVAGTYNEQFF
NA	TRBV5-6	TRBJ2-3	NA	TGTGCCAGCAGCTGGGGGGCCTCGCCAGATACGCAGTATTTT	CASSWGASPDTQYF
NA	TRBV18	TRBJ1-3	NA	TGTGCCAGCTCACAACAGCAGGACATGTCCTCTGGAAACACCATATATTTT	CASSQQQDMSSGNTIYF
NA	TRBV5-1	TRBJ1-1	NA	TGCGCCAGCAGCTTGGATGCGGCGGGCAGGCCAATGAACACTGAAGCTTTCTTT	CASSLDAAGRPMNTEAFF
NA	TRBV19	TRBJ1-2	NA	TGTGCCAGTAGTATGTATGGACAGACTTCCTATGGCTACACCTTC	CASSMYGQTSYGYTF
NA	TRBV6-5	TRBJ2-5	NA	TGTGCCAGCAGTTACTCCTACAGGGAGTCTATGTACTTC	CASSYSYRESMYF
NA	TRBV12-3/TRBV12-4	TRBJ2-7	NA	TGTGCCAGCAGTTTAGTAGGCGGTGGGGAGCAGTACTTC	CASSLVGGGEQYF
NA	TRBV7-2	TRBJ1-1	TRBD1	TGTGCCAGCAGCTTAGCGTCAGGGGGAAACACTGAAGCTTTCTTT	CASSLASGGNTEAFF
NA	TRBV7-9	TRBJ1-1	NA	TGTGCCAGCAGCTTAGGGGGTCAGATGAACACTGAAGCTTTCTTT	CASSLGGQMNTEAFF
NA	TRBV13	TRBJ1-2	TRBD1	TGTGCCAGCAGCTTAGATCCAGGGGGCGACTATGGCTACACCTTC	CASSLDPGGDYGYTF
NA	TRBV6-5	TRBJ1-1	TRBD1	TGTGCCAGCAGTACAGGGGACAACACTGAAGCTTTCTTT	CASSTGDNTEAFF
NA	TRBV14	TRBJ2-5	NA	TGTGCCAGCAGCAAGGGACTTGGAGAGACCCAGTACTTC	CASSKGLGETQYF
few	TRBV20-1	TRBJ1-4	NA	TGCAGTGCTAGAGAGGGGTATAGATTGTTTTTT	CSAREGYRLFF